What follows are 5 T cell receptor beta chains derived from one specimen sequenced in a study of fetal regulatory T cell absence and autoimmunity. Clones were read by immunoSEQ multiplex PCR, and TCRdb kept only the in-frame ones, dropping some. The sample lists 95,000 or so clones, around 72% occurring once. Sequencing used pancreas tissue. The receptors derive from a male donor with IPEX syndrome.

The CDR3 nucleotides are TGCGCCAGCAGCTGGGGGACAGCAACTAATGAAAAACTGTTTTTT. Translating it yields CASSWGTATNEKLFF. This chain links TRBV5-1 with TRBJ1-4; 7 bases match TRBD1. This CDR3 has 15 residues. The germline gives CDR1 SGHRS, CDR2 YFSETQ. Losses at the gene ends were 3 bases for V and 0 bases for J; bases not matched to a gene: 2.

CDR3 DNA: TGTGCCTGGACCCTGGGGGCAAGCACAGATACGCAGTATTTT. Its protein product is CAWTLGASTDTQYF. The chain joins TRBV30 to TRBJ2-3; tentative D call: TRBD1 (6 bases). Germline CDR1 and CDR2: GTSNPN and SVGIG (reference sequence). The CDR3 has 14 residues. V gave up 4 bases and J gave up 0 bases, with 11 bases separating them.

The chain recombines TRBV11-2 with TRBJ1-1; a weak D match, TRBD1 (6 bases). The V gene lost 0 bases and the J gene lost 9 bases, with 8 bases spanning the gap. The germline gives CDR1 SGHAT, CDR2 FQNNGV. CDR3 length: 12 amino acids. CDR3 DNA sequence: TGTGCCAGCAGCTTAGAGGACAGACAAGCTTTCTTT. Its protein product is CASSLEDRQAFF.

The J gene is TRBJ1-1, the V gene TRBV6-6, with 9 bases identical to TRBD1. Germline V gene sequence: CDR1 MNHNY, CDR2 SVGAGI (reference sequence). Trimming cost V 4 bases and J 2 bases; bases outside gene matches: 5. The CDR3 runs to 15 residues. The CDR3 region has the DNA TGTGCCAGCAGTTCCCCGGGACAGGGCAACACTGAAGCTTTCTTT. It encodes CASSSPGQGNTEAFF.

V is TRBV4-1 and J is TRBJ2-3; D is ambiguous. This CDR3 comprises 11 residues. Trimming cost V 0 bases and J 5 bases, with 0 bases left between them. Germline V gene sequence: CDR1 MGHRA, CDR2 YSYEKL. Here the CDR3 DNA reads TGCGCCAGCAGCCAAGAAGATACGCAGTATTTT. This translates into CASSQEDTQYF.